A single sample is the source of the 2 T cell receptor beta chains below, sequenced in a study of regulatory T cells in long-lasting Graves disease. Arm-PCR of CDR3 regions with iRepertoire HTBI primers generated TCR beta libraries. MiXCR was run by TCRdb on the multiplex PCR reads, yielding one entry per CDR3 protein. Among 350,000 to 450,000 distinct CDR3 sequences, 20% were seen once, and the ten largest hold around 20%. Time point: persistent/refractory GD, antithyroid drugs over 5 years with positive TRAb. The TCR library was made from RNA extracted from PBMCs. This specimen consisted of peripheral blood mononuclear cells (PBMCs), obtained when the disease was refractory, from a patient treated with antithyroid drugs. Receptor source: a female donor with Graves disease.

This clonotype was found a few times. The chain joins TRBV29-1 to TRBJ1-1; D is uncertain. Germline CDR1 is SQVTM and CDR2 is ANQGSEA. This CDR3 contains 11 residues. Trimming left V 6 bases short and J 2 bases short, with 7 bases between. This chain's CDR3 is CSVAPNTEAFF. The CDR3 nucleotides are TGCAGCGTGGCCCCTAACACTGAAGCTTTCTTT.

This clonotype was observed a handful of times. The rearrangement links TRBV18 to TRBJ2-2, with D perhaps TRBD2 (5 bases). With 0 bases removed from V and 6 bases from J, the gap between germline ends came to 8 bases. There are 14 residues in the CDR3. Per germline, CDR1 KGHSH and CDR2 LQKENI. In DNA form, the CDR3 reads TGTGCCAGCTCACCACCAGGGAGCCCCGGGGAGCTGTTTTTT. This gives the protein CASSPPGSPGELFF.